A selection of T cell receptor beta chains follows, all from one sample in a study of blood T cell repertoires in COVID-19. Only in-frame clones appear in the TCRdb table, and some are missing; sequencing was by immunoSEQ multiplex PCR. This sample has some 100,000 clones, with 81% found just once. Sample: peripheral blood. These receptors originate from a man in his 60s with acute or convalescent COVID-19. CDR3s include the opening cysteine and the closing phenylalanine or tryptophan. The D gene is left open where the match is weak. Where a row states a size, it is once, few, many or the class of an expanded clone; other rows omit it.

NA	TRBV7-9	NA	TRBJ2-2	TGTGCCAGCAGAAGGATACAGATCACCGGGGAGCTGTTTTTT	CASRRIQITGELFF
TRBD1	TRBV5-1	NA	TRBJ2-1	TGCGCCAGCAGCTTGGTTGGGACAGGGGGCAATGAGCAGTTCTTC	CASSLVGTGGNEQFF
NA	TRBV25-1	NA	TRBJ1-2	TGTGCCAGCAGTGAATATTCCCTGTTGTGGGGGCTGGGAGGCTACACCTTC	CASSEYSLLWGLGGYTF
TRBD1	TRBV19	NA	TRBJ2-5	TGTGCCAGGGTAGGGACAGGTGGGAAACGTGAGACCCAGTACTTC	CARVGTGGKRETQYF
TRBD1	TRBV11-3	NA	TRBJ2-2	TGTGCCAGCAGTTCTCCCGGGACAGGGGGCCGGGAGCTGTTTTTT	CASSSPGTGGRELFF
TRBD2	TRBV9	NA	TRBJ2-3	TGTGCCAGCAGCGTAGGCCACGTTGGGCGGGAGAAGGCAGATACGCAGTATTTT	CASSVGHVGREKADTQYF
TRBD1	TRBV4-2	NA	TRBJ1-2	TGTGCCAGCAGCCAAGGACAGGGGAGTACCTATGGCTACACCTTC	CASSQGQGSTYGYTF
NA	TRBV7-2	NA	TRBJ2-3	TGTGCCAGCAGCTTCCTCGGGACTTCCACAGATACGCAGTATTTT	CASSFLGTSTDTQYF
TRBD2	TRBV19	NA	TRBJ2-3	TGTGCCAGTAGTATCACTAGCGCATTGACAGATACGCAGTATTTT	CASSITSALTDTQYF
TRBD1	TRBV7-2	NA	TRBJ1-1	TGTGCCAGCAGCTTCGCGGGACAGGGGGCGATGAGGACTGAAGCTTTCTTT	CASSFAGQGAMRTEAFF
NA	TRBV7-9	few	TRBJ1-1	TGTGCCAGCAGCTTCGTCACTGAAGCTTTCTTT	CASSFVTEAFF
NA	TRBV4-1	NA	TRBJ2-7	TGCGCCAGCAGCCAAGATTCATTAGACTACGAGCAGTACTTC	CASSQDSLDYEQYF
NA	TRBV7-2	NA	TRBJ2-7	TGTGCCAGCAGCTTGTTACAGTTGAGCTCCTACGAGCAGTACTTC	CASSLLQLSSYEQYF
TRBD2	TRBV3-1/TRBV3-2	NA	TRBJ2-5	TGTGCCAGCAGCCACAGGACTAGCGGGGACCAAGAGACCCAGTACTTC	CASSHRTSGDQETQYF
NA	TRBV6-6	NA	TRBJ1-5	TGTGCCAGCAAGGGCGGGGGGCTAGAACAGCCCCAGCATTTT	CASKGGGLEQPQHF
TRBD1	TRBV27	NA	TRBJ2-7	TGTGCCAGCAGTTTCGCGGCCAGGGGGCGCGCCGAGCAGTACTTC	CASSFAARGRAEQYF
TRBD2	TRBV7-9	NA	TRBJ2-3	TGTGCCAGCAGCTTAGCACTAACTAGCGGGAGGGATACGCAGTATTTT	CASSLALTSGRDTQYF
NA	TRBV29-1	NA	TRBJ1-1	TGCAGCGTCCACGACAGATTGAACACTGAAGCTTTCTTT	CSVHDRLNTEAFF
TRBD1	TRBV29-1	few	TRBJ2-7	TGCAGCGGACGGACAGGGGGGGGCGAGCAGTACTTC	CSGRTGGGEQYF